The present TCR beta chain was sequenced within a study of cytomegalovirus exposure and HLA in healthy donors. CDR1 and CDR2 from the germline V gene are SGHRS and YFSETQ. The CDR3 contains 14 residues. The V gene end was trimmed by 4 bases and the J gene end by 11 bases; junction bases not matched to a gene: 13. The primer mix had 60 Vbeta and 13 Jbeta primers. Sequencing was performed with immunoSEQ multiplex PCR; in TCRdb, only in-frame clones are kept and a portion is missing. The top ten clones hold 0.79% of a sample with 85,000 to 130,000 clones, about 70% of them seen once. The source is a boy under 18 in good health and CMV-seronegative. The chain carries TRBV5-1 and TRBJ1-1, with TRBD1 matching over 8 bases. The sample consisted of PBMCs. This chain's CDR3 is CASSARTGLLGAFF. CDR3 bases: TGCGCCAGCAGCGCGCGGACAGGGCTATTAGGGGCTTTCTTT.